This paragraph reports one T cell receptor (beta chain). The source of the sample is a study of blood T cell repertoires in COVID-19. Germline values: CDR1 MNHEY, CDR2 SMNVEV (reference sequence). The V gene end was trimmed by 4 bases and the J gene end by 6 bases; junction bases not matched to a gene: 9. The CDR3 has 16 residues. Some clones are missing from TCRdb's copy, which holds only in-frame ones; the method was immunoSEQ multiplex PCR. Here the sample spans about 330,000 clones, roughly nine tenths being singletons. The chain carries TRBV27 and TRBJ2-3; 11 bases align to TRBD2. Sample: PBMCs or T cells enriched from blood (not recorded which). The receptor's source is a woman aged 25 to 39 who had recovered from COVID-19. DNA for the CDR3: TGTGCCAGCAGTTCCCAACTAGCGGGAGATCCGGATACGCAGTATTTT. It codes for CASSSQLAGDPDTQYF.